Here is one TCR beta chain with its context. V lost 3 bases to trimming and J lost 5 bases, with 14 bases between them. This CDR3 is built from 15 residues. Germline assignment: CDR1 MDHEN and CDR2 SYDVKM. Sequencing was performed with immunoSEQ multiplex PCR; in TCRdb, only in-frame clones are kept and a portion is missing. The sample lists about 140,000 clones, approximately 84% occurring once. The sample comes from a study of blood T cell repertoires in COVID-19. The receptor was derived from a woman in her sixties with acute or convalescent COVID-19. V and J are TRBV28 and TRBJ1-5, with D unclear. The sample comprised peripheral blood. CDR3: CASSFSGSRYQPQHF. CDR3 DNA: TGTGCCAGCAGTTTTTCCGGTTCCCGTTATCAGCCCCAGCATTTT. Full variable domain (missing parts from reference TRBV28 and TRBJ1-5): DVKVTQSSRYLVKRTGEKVFLECVQDMDHENMFWYRQDPGLGLRLIYFSYDVKMKEKGDIPEGYSVSREKKERFSLILESASTNQTSMYLCASSFSGSRYQPQHFGDGTRLSIL.